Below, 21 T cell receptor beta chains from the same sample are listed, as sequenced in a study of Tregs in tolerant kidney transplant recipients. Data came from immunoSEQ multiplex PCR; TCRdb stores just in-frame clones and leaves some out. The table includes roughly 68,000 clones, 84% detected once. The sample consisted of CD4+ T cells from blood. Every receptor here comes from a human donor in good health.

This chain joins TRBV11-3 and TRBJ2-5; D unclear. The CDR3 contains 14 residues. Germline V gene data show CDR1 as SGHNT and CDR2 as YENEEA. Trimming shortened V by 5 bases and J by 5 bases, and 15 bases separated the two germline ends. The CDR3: CASSELEGEETQYF. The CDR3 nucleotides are TGTGCCAGCAGCGAGCTCGAAGGAGAGGAGACCCAGTACTTC.

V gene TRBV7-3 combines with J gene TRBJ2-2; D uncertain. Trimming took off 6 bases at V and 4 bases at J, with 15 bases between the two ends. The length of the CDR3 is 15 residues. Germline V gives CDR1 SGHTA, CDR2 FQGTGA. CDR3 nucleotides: TGTGCCAGCAGTCCCGCACAGCCGATCACCGGGGAGCTGTTTTTT. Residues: CASSPAQPITGELFF.

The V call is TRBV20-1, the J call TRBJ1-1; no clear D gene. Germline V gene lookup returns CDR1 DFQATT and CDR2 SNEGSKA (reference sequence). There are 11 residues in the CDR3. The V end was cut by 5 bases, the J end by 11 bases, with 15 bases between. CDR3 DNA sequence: TGCAGTGCTTACCTTTTGCGTTCGGCTTTCTTT. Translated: CSAYLLRSAFF.

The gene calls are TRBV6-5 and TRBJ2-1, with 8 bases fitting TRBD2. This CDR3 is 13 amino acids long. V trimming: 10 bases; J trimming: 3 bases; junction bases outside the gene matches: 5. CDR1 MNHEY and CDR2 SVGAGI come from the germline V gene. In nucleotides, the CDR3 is TGTGCCATCGGGGGGGTCAGCTACAATGAGCAGTTCTTC. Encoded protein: CAIGGVSYNEQFF.

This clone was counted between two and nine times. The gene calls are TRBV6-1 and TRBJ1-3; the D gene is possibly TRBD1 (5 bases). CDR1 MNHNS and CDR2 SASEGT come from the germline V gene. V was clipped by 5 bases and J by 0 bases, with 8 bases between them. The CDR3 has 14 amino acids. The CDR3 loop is CASSPGNSGNTIYF. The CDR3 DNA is TGTGCCAGCAGTCCAGGGAACTCTGGAAACACCATATATTTT.

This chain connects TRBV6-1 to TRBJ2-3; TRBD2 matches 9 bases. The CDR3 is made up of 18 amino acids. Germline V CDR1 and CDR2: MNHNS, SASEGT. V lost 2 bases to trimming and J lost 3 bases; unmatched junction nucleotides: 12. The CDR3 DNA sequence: TGTGCCAGCAGTGAATCTGATGACCTGACTAGCGGTACAGATACGCAGTATTTT. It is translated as CASSESDDLTSGTDTQYF.

The CDR3 DNA reads as TGTGCCAGCAGCAGTGTGGGGCAGGCCGCTTATACGCAGTATTTT. This gives the protein CASSSVGQAAYTQYF. The chain links TRBV6-1 to TRBJ2-3, with a weak D call TRBD1 (5 bases). CDR3 size: 15 residues. Germline loops: CDR1 MNHNS, CDR2 SASEGT. V dropped 6 bases and J dropped 7 bases, with 20 bases sitting between them.

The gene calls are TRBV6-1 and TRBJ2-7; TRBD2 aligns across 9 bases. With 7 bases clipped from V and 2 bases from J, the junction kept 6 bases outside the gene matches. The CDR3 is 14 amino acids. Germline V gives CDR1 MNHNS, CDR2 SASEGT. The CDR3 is CASKNAGGAYEQYF. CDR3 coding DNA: TGTGCCAGCAAGAACGCGGGGGGGGCCTACGAGCAGTACTTC.

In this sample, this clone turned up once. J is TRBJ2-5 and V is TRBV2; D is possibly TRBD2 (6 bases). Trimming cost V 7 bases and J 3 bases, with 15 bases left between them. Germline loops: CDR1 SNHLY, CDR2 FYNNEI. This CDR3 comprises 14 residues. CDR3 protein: CASNRLSGEETQYF. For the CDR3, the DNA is TGTGCCAGCAATCGGCTCTCGGGGGAAGAGACCCAGTACTTC. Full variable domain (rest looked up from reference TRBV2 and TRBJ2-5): EPEVTQTPSHQVTQMGQEVILRCVPISNHLYFYWYRQILGQKVEFLVSFYNNEISEKSEIFDDQFSVERPDGSNFTLKIRSTKLEDSAMYFCASNRLSGEETQYFGPGTRLLVL.

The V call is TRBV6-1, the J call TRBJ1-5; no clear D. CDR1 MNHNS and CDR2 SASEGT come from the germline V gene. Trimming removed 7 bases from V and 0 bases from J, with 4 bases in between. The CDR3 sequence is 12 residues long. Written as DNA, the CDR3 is TGTGCCAGCACTGATAGCAATCAGCCCCAGCATTTT. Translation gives CASTDSNQPQHF.

The CDR3 is CASSKGENIQYF. The CDR3 nucleotides are TGTGCCAGCTCAAAGGGTGAAAACATTCAGTACTTC. V and J are TRBV18 and TRBJ2-4; D remains unclear. Germline CDR1 reads KGHSH; CDR2 reads LQKENI. The V and J ends lost 5 bases and 5 bases respectively, with 7 bases between them. The CDR3 length is 12 residues.

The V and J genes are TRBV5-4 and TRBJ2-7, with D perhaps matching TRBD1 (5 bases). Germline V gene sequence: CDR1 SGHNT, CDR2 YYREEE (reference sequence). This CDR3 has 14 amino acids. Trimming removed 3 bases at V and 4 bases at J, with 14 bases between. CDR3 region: CASSWGPEGYEQYF. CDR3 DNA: TGTGCCAGCAGCTGGGGCCCGGAAGGATACGAGCAGTACTTC.

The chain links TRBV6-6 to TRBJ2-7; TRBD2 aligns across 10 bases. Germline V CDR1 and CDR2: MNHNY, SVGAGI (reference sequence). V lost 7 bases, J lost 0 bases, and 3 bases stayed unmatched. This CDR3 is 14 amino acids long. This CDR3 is CASIASGSSYEQYF. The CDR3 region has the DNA TGTGCCAGCATTGCTAGCGGGAGCTCCTACGAGCAGTACTTC.

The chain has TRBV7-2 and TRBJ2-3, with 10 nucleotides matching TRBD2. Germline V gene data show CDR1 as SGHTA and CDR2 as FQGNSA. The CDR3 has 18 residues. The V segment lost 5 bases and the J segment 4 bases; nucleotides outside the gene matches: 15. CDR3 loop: CASSPLGWLAGVPDTQYF. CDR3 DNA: TGTGCCAGCAGCCCCCTAGGGTGGCTAGCGGGAGTCCCAGATACGCAGTATTTT. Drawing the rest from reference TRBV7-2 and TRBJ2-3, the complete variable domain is GAGVSQSPSNKVTEKGKDVELRCDPISGHTALYWYRQSLGQGLEFLIYFQGNSAPDKSGLPSDRFSAERTGGSVSTLTIQRTQQEDSAVYLCASSPLGWLAGVPDTQYFGPGTRLTVL.

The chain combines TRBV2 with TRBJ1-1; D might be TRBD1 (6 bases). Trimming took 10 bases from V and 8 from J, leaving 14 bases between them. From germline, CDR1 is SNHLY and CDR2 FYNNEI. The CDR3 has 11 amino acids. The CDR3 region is CATKRGAEAFF. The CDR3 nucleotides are TGTGCCACAAAGAGGGGGGCGGAAGCTTTCTTT. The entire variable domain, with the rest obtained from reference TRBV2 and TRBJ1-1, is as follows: EPEVTQTPSHQVTQMGQEVILRCVPISNHLYFYWYRQILGQKVEFLVSFYNNEISEKSEIFDDQFSVERPDGSNFTLKIRSTKLEDSAMYFCATKRGAEAFFGQGTRLTVV.

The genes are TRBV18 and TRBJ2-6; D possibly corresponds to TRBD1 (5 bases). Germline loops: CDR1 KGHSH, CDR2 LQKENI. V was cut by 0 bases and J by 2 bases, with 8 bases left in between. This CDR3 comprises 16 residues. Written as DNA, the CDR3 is TGTGCCAGCTCACCACCGGGGCAAGCTGGGGCCAACGTCCTGACTTTC. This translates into CASSPPGQAGANVLTF.

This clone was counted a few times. The CDR3, as DNA: TGTGCCAGCAACAACAGGGGGGACTCCTATAATTCACCCCTCCACTTT. It yields the protein CASNNRGDSYNSPLHF. The V and J genes are TRBV5-4 and TRBJ1-6; TRBD1 aligns across 8 bases. The CDR3 consists of 16 residues. Unmatched junction bases numbered 5, after V lost 6 bases and J lost 0 bases. The V gene's germline CDR1 is SGHNT and CDR2 YYREEE (reference sequence).

The CDR3 is CASHAARRYGGYTF. Here the CDR3 DNA reads TGTGCCAGTCATGCTGCGAGACGGTACGGGGGCTACACCTTC. This sequence joins TRBV6-6 and TRBJ1-2; no firm D call. The CDR3 loop spans 14 amino acids. The germline gives CDR1 MNHNY, CDR2 SVGAGI (reference sequence). V was pared by 9 bases and J by 8 bases, with 22 bases between.

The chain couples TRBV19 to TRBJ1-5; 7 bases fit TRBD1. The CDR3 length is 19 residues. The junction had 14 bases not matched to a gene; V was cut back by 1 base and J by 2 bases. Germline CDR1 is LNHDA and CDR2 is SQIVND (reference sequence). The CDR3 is CASSIAIGQASFGNQPQHF. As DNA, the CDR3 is TGTGCCAGTAGTATAGCAATAGGACAGGCATCTTTCGGCAATCAGCCCCAGCATTTT.

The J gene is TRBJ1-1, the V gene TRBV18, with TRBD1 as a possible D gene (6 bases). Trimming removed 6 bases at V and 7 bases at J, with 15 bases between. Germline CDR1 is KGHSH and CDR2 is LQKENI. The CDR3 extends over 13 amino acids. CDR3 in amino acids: CASSEDRNFEAFF. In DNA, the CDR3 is TGTGCCAGCTCCGAGGACAGAAACTTTGAAGCTTTCTTT.

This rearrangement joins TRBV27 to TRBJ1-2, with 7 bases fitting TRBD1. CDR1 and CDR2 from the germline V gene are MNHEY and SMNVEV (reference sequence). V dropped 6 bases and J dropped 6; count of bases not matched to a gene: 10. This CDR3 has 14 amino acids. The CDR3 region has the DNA TGTGCCAGCAGGCTGACAGGGAAGGATGATGGCTACACCTTC. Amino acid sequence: CASRLTGKDDGYTF.